A single sample gave rise to the 3 T cell receptor beta chains below, sequenced in a study of TIL therapy for anti-PD-1-resistant metastatic lung cancer. The sample's time point: pre-treatment sample, taken before nivolumab and TIL therapy. Pleural nodules or supraclavicular lymph nodes made up most of the excised metastases sampled. The immunoSEQ assay was v3. Sequencing was performed with immunoSEQ multiplex PCR; in TCRdb, only in-frame clones are kept and a portion is missing. The table has 45,000 to 50,000 clones, roughly 70% seen once. The material was tumor tissue, obtained at baseline. These receptors all stem from a person between 25 and 79 years old with non-small cell lung cancer.

This chain connects TRBV7-9 to TRBJ1-4, with 9 bases lining up with TRBD1. Germline V CDR1 and CDR2: SEHNR, FQNEAQ (reference sequence). V lost 1 base to trimming and J lost 8 bases; unmatched junction nucleotides: 17. The CDR3 extends over 19 amino acids. The CDR3 nucleotides read TGTGCCAGCAGCTTAGGATCCGGGACAGGGAGGGTTTCGGGCGAAAAACTGTTTTTT. Residues: CASSLGSGTGRVSGEKLFF.

This clone was counted ten times or more. This chain links TRBV5-6 with TRBJ2-5; D may correspond to TRBD1 or TRBD2 (6 bases each). CDR1 and CDR2 (germline): SGHDT, YYEEEE. The CDR3 spans 15 residues. V lost 0 bases, J lost 4 bases, and 13 bases lay in between. The CDR3 sequence: CASSLAGRGPETQYF. In DNA form, the CDR3 reads TGTGCCAGCAGCTTGGCAGGCCGGGGGCCAGAGACCCAGTACTTC.

This clone appeared a few times. The chain links TRBV7-2 to TRBJ2-3; 7 bases align to TRBD2. The V gene end was trimmed by 6 bases and the J gene end by 0 bases; junction bases not matched to a gene: 9. CDR1 is SGHTA and CDR2 is FQGNSA in the germline V gene. The CDR3 has 16 residues. The CDR3 DNA sequence: TGTGCCAGCAGGAGCCGGGAGGCTAGAAGCACAGATACGCAGTATTTT. As protein: CASRSREARSTDTQYF.